This T cell receptor beta chain was profiled in a study of blood T cell repertoires in COVID-19. For the study at large: From T cells, B-cell-depleted T cells, or PBMCs came the material, which was cDNA or gDNA.

The data were produced by immunoSEQ multiplex PCR, yet TCRdb's version contains in-frame clones alone and is incomplete. Of roughly 220,000 clones in the sample, about nine tenths were seen once. The CDR3 totals 13 residues. Germline CDR1 is SQVTM and CDR2 is ANQGSEA. Trimming took 3 bases from V and 3 from J; bases not matched to a gene: 4. This receptor was identified in a man aged 25 to 45 who had recovered from COVID-19. The chain recombines TRBV29-1 with TRBJ2-7, with 8 bases aligning to TRBD1. The specimen was peripheral blood. The CDR3 spells CSVEGTGGYEQYF. The CDR3 nucleotides read TGCAGCGTTGAGGGCACAGGGGGCTACGAGCAGTACTTC.